This TCR beta chain was captured in a study of robustness of blood B and T cell sequencing (dated by TCRdb to the late 2010s). About the investigation overall: The study was designed to determine how much peripheral blood is required to reliably characterize an individual's TCRbeta and IgG repertoires. In each of the 10 or so independently drawn blood samples, TCRbeta and IgG repertoires were quantified. As technical replicates, two replicate TCRbeta cDNA libraries were prepared from one shared RNA pool derived from a single 10 ml draw. Study-wide conclusions, independent of this receptor: Every single 10 ml sample contained the 1,000 most abundant TCRbeta clonotypes from the pooled draws. Immediate fractionation was required for EDTA tubes, so the use of EDTA tubes in multi-site collections was limited. When 3 or 4 tubes (about 30-45 ml blood) were combined, saturation was approached in coverage of the top 10,000 TCRbeta clonotypes. Evidence of cross-contamination, likely caused by batch processing, was seen in one pair of TCRbeta libraries, and the UMI-sequence pairs shared between the two libraries were removed. The TCRbeta rarefaction curves did not fully level off, which suggests either under-sequencing or many low-abundance clonotypes. Of the top 10,000 TCRbeta clonotypes in one technical replicate library, around 95% were also found in the other technical replicate library. Pooling tubes did not make the overlap of rare TCRbeta clonotypes any better, which implies that much larger blood volumes would be needed to capture those rare clonotypes.

Comments on this clonotype: Its antigen remains undetermined. No base-level quality is on record; no much larger clone is a single base apart.

Library creation used PCR. Sequencing was performed on an Illumina MiSeq. Synthesis of cDNA relied on SMARTScribe reverse transcriptase together with a 5' template-switch oligo that added a universal priming site. Each cDNA molecule was tagged by a 12-nucleotide random unique molecular identifier (UMI) carried on the template-switch oligo. During reverse transcription, TCRbeta transcripts were targeted using chain-specific reverse primers. Uracil DNA glycosylase treatment was used to remove residual template-switch adapters, and a Qiagen MinElute kit was used to purify the cDNA. The first PCR used KAPA HiFi HotStart ReadyMix for approximately 20 cycles, split across four 50 ul reactions with step-out primers. Products of the first-round PCR were gel-purified before additional amplification. Illumina Nextera adapters were added in a second 8-cycle PCR, after which libraries were purified and pooled. For each TCRbeta molecule, the UMI barcode was captured by a 50-nucleotide 5' read. Under the source paper's analysis protocol: Reads were grouped by UMI into consensus reads using the MIGEC toolkit. Final reads were produced by merging forward and reverse consensus reads with PEAR. Identical UMI-sequence pairs shared across libraries were treated as cross-sample contamination and removed by a custom decontamination script. MIGMAP, a wrapper around IgBLAST, was used to carry out V(D)J assignment and CDR3 extraction. A TCR clonotype was defined as sharing the same V gene, J gene and CDR3 amino acid sequence, and CDR1 and CDR2 were not sequenced. In-frame beta chains were kept once TCRdb had trimmed the public reads at Q25 with fastp and called clones with MiXCR. Each entry merges the rows of one CDR3 protein and shows their most common DNA and genes. TCRdb's processing, not the authors', yielded these V and J calls. The sample profile shows 1,500 to 2,000 distinct CDR3 sequences; 45% to 50% of them were found once. About 38% of the sample belongs to the ten largest clones.

CDR1 and CDR2 are read off the germline V gene (reference sequence) as WNHNN and SYGVQD. The junction shows trimming of 6 bases on V and 7 bases on J, plus 15 bases between the germline ends. There are 14 amino acids in the CDR3, from cysteine to phenylalanine inclusive. Only the CDR3 portion is preserved as DNA: 42 bases, with reading frame beginning at the first base. mRNA, which captures expressed receptors, was used instead of genomic DNA for quantification of TCRbeta repertoires. Buffy coat leukocytes were collected into Trizol, and RNA was extracted with the Direct-zol RNA MiniPrep Plus kit without cell sorting. EDTA blood tubes were centrifuged immediately at 4°C to separate plasma, buffy coat and red blood cells.

The receptor was derived from a human donor in good health. The rearrangement combines TRBV10-1 with TRBJ2-2; the D element might be TRBD1 or TRBD2, as each aligns at 5 bases. The specimen was peripheral blood. The nucleotide sequence reads TGCGCCAGCAGGAGGGACCCCCGAGGCGGGGAGCTGTTTTTT. The encoded protein is CASRRDPRGGELFF.